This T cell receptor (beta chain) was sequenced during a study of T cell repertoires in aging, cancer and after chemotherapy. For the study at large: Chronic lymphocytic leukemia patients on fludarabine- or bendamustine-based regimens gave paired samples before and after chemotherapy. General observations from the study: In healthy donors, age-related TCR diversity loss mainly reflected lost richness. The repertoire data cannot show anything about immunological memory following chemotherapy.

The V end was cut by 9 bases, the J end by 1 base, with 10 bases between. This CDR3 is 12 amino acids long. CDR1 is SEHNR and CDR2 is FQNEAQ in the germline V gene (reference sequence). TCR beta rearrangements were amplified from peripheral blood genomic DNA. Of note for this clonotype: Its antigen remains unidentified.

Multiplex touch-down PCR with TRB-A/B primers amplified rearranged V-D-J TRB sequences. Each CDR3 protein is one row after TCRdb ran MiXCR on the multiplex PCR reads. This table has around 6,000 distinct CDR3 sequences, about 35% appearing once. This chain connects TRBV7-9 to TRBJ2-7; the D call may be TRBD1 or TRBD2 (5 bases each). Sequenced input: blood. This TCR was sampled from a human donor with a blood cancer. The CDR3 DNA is TGTGCCAGTGGGGACGGATCCTACGAGCAGTACTTC. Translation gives CASGDGSYEQYF.